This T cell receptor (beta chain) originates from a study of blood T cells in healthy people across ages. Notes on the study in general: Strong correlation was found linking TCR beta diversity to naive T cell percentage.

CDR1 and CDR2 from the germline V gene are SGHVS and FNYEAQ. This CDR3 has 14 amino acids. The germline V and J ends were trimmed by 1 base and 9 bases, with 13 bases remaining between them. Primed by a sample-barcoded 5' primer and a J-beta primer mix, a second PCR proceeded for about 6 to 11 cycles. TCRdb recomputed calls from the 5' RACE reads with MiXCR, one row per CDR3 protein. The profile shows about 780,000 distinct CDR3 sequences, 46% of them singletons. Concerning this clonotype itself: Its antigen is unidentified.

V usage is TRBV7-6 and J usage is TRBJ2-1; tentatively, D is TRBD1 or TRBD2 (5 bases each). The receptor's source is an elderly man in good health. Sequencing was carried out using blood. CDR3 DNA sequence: TGTGCCAGCAGCTTAGATGGGGGAGTGGGTGAGCAGTTCTTC. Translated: CASSLDGGVGEQFF.